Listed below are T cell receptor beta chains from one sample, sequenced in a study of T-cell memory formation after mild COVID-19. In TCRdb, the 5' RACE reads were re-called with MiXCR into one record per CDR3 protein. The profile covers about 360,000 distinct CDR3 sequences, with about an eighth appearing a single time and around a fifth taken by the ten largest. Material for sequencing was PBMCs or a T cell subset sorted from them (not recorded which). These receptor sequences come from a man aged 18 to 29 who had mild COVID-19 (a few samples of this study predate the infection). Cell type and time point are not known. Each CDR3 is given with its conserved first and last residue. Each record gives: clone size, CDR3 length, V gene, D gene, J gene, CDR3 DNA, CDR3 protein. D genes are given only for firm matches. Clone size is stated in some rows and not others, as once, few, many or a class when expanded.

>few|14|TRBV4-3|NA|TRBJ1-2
TGCGCCAGCAGACTACAAACAGGGAACTATGGCTACACCTTC
CASRLQTGNYGYTF
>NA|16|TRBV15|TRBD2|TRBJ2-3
TGTGCCACCAGCAGAGTTGGTAGCGGGGACCCGAATACGCAGTATTTT
CATSRVGSGDPNTQYF
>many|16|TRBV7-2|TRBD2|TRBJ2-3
TGTGCCAGCAGCTCGTACTCGGGGGGACTCACAGATACGCAGTATTTT
CASSSYSGGLTDTQYF
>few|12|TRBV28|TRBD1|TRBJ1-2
TGTGCCAGCAGTTGGGACAGCGCCCGTTGCACCTTC
CASSWDSARCTF
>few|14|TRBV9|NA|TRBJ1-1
TGTGCCAGCAGCGTCCGACGGGAGAACACTGAAGCTTTCTTT
CASSVRRENTEAFF
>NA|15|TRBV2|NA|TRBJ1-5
TGTGCCAGCAGGGAGGGGATTGATAGCAATCAGCCCCAGCATTTT
CASREGIDSNQPQHF
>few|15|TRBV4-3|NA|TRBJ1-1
TGCGCCAGCAGCCAATTCTCCCGGGGAGGAACTGAAGCTTTCTTT
CASSQFSRGGTEAFF
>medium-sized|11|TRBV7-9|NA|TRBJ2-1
TGTGCCAGCAGCTTCAATCGGAGGCAGTTCTTC
CASSFNRRQFF
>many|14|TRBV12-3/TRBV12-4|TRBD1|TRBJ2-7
TGTGCCAGCAGTCCGGACAGGGGGTCCTACGAGCAGTACTTC
CASSPDRGSYEQYF
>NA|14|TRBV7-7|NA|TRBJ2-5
TGTGCTAGCAGCCCCAACACAGGTGCTGAGACCCAGTACTTC
CASSPNTGAETQYF
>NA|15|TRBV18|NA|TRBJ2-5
TGTGCCAGCTCAGCCCAGGGTGGGACTCAAGAGACCCAGTACTTC
CASSAQGGTQETQYF
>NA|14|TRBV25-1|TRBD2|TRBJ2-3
TGTGCCAGCACCCCTAGCGGGGCGAAGGATACGCAGTATTTT
CASTPSGAKDTQYF
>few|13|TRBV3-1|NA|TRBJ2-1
TGTGCCAGCAACCTAGGGGGGGGCAATGAGCAGTTCTTC
CASNLGGGNEQFF
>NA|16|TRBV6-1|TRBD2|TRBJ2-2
TGTGCCAGCAGTAGCGGGGGGGCCGTCGGCACCGGGGAGCTGTTTTTT
CASSSGGAVGTGELFF
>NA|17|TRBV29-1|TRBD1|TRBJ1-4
TGCAGCGTGCAACCCTTGACAGGGGAGGGCACTAATGAAAAACTGTTTTTT
CSVQPLTGEGTNEKLFF
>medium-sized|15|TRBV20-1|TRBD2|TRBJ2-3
TGCAGTGCTAGCCAAAGAACTAGCGGGACAGATACGCAGTATTTT
CSASQRTSGTDTQYF
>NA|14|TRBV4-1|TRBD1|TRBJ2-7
TGCGCCAGCAGCCACCCGGGACAGGGACACGAGCAGTACTTC
CASSHPGQGHEQYF
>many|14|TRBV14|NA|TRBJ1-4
TGTGCCAGCAGCCAACAGGGACTTAATGAAAAACTGTTTTTT
CASSQQGLNEKLFF
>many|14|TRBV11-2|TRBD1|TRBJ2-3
TGTGCCAGCAGCCCGGACAGGGCGACAGATACGCAGTATTTT
CASSPDRATDTQYF
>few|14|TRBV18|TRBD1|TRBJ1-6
TGTGCCAGCTCACCGACAGGGAATTCTTCACCCCTCCACTTT
CASSPTGNSSPLHF
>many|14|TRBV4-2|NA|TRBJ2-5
TGTGCCAGCAGCCAACCGGGGAGCCGGGAGACCCAGTACTTC
CASSQPGSRETQYF
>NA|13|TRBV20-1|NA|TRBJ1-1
TGCAGTGCTAGAGACAGGGGGAACACTGAAGCTTTCTTT
CSARDRGNTEAFF
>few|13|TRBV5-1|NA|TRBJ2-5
TGCGCCAGCAGCAGGGCAGGGGAAGAGACCCAGTACTTC
CASSRAGEETQYF
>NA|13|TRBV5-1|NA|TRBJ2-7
TGCGCCAGCAGCAGGGTCGGGGCAGGAGAGCAGTACTTC
CASSRVGAGEQYF
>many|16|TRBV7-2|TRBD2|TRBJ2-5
TGTGCCAGCAGCTCCCGAGAGCGGGGGGCTGAAGAGACCCAGTACTTC
CASSSRERGAEETQYF
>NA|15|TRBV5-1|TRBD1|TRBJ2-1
TGCGCCAGCAGCCATGCCGGGACAGCCAACAATGAGCAGTTCTTC
CASSHAGTANNEQFF
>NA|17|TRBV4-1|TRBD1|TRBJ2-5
TGCGCCAGCAGCCAAGATCGTGGGACAGGGTCCCGGGAGACCCAGTACTTC
CASSQDRGTGSRETQYF
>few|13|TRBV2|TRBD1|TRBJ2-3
TGTGCCAGTCCGGGACAGGGGAAGGATACGCAGTATTTT
CASPGQGKDTQYF
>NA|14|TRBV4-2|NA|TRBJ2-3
TGTGCCAGCAGCCAAGGGGAAGGCACAGATACGCAGTATTTT
CASSQGEGTDTQYF
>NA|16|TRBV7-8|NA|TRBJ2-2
TGTGCCAGCAGCTTAGCCATGGTGGAAAACACCGGGGAGCTGTTTTTT
CASSLAMVENTGELFF
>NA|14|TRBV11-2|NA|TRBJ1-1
TGTGCCAGCAGAGGGGAGGGCCCTGCCACTGAAGCTTTCTTT
CASRGEGPATEAFF
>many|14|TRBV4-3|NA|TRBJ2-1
TGCGCCAGCAGCCAAGATTTGGGAAACACTGAGCAGTTCTTC
CASSQDLGNTEQFF
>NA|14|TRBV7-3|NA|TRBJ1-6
TGTGCCAGCAGCTTAAGCGCAGGGTACACACCCCTCCACTTT
CASSLSAGYTPLHF
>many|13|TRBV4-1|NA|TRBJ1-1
TGCGCCAGCAGCCGGACAGAGAACACTGAAGCTTTCTTT
CASSRTENTEAFF
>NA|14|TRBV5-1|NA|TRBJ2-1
TGCGCCAGCAGCTACGGAACCGAGATCCTTGAGCAGTTCTTC
CASSYGTEILEQFF
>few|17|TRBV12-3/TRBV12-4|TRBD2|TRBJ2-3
TGTGCCAGCAGCTGGACTAGCCCTCGGTTTGGCACAGATACGCAGTATTTT
CASSWTSPRFGTDTQYF
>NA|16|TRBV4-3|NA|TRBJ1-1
TGCGCCAGCAGCCAAGATCGACTCAGGGGTCGAATTGAAGCTTTCTTT
CASSQDRLRGRIEAFF
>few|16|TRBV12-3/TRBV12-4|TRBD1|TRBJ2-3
TGTGCCAGCAGTCAAACGGGACAGGGACTCACAGATACGCAGTATTTT
CASSQTGQGLTDTQYF
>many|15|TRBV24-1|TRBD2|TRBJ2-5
TGTGCCACCGAAGGGACTAGCGGGGGCCGGGAGACCCAGTACTTC
CATEGTSGGRETQYF
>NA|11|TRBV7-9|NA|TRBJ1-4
TGTGCCAGCAGCTTAACGGAAAAACTGTTTTTT
CASSLTEKLFF
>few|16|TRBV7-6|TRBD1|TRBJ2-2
TGTGCCAGCAGCATCGGGACAGGGCTAAACACCGGGGAGCTGTTTTTT
CASSIGTGLNTGELFF
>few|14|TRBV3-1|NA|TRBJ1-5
TGTGCCAGCAGCCAAGGGGTGGCGAATCAGCCCCAGCATTTT
CASSQGVANQPQHF
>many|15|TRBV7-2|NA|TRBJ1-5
TGTGCCAGCAGCTTGGCCGGCTTGACAAATCAGCCCCAGCATTTT
CASSLAGLTNQPQHF
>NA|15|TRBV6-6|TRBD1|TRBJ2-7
TGTGCCAGCAGTTATTCGGACAGGGGGTACATTACGCAGTACTTC
CASSYSDRGYITQYF
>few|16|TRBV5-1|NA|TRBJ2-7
TGCGCCAGCAGCCACTCAGTCAGGGCTGGCTCCTACGAGCAGTACTTC
CASSHSVRAGSYEQYF
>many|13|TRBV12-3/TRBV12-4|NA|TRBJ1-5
TGTGCCACCCAGGCGGGGCGGTTCGGGCCCCAGCATTTT
CATQAGRFGPQHF
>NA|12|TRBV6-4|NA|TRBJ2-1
TGTGCCAGCCCCCGCCTACACAATGAGCAGTTCTTC
CASPRLHNEQFF
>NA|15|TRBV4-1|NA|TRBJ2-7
TGCGCCAGCAGCCAAGTTGAACAGGCCGGCTACGAGCAGTACTTC
CASSQVEQAGYEQYF
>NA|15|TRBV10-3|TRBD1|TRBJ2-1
TGTGCCGGCGCCGGGACAGAGAGCTCCTACAATGAGCAGTTCTTC
CAGAGTESSYNEQFF
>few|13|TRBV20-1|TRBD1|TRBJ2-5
TGCAGTGCGGTGAACAGGGGCCAAGAGACCCAGTACTTC
CSAVNRGQETQYF